Listed here are 2 T cell receptor beta chains from one sample, sequenced in a study of Ad26.COV2.S vaccination and SARS-CoV-2 variants. Treatment meaning: roughly 19 received Ad26.COV2.S at low or high dose, single or two shots; about 5 received placebo; per-sample allocation not given. Sampling was done on day 63 after the first vaccine or placebo injection. Assay used: immunoSEQ multiplex PCR; TCRdb lists only in-frame clones, some missing. Of over 400,000 clones in the sample, approximately 92% are singletons; the top ten hold around 2.5%. Sequencing was performed on peripheral blood, taken in a trial of Ad26.COV2.S vaccine versus placebo. Receptors originate from a person aged 18-65 years who received the Ad26.COV2.S COVID-19 vaccine or a placebo.

This clone has more than one count but fewer than ten. The rearrangement links TRBV11-2 to TRBJ2-7; no clear D gene. Germline V gene lookup returns CDR1 SGHAT and CDR2 FQNNGV. The CDR3 spans 11 residues. Trimming left V 6 bases short and J 3 bases short, with 6 bases between. The DNA for the CDR3 is TGTGCCAGCAGGGGATACTACGAGCAGTACTTC. Its translation is CASRGYYEQYF.

This chain joins TRBV28 and TRBJ1-4; a weak D match, TRBD1 (6 bases). From germline, CDR1 is MDHEN and CDR2 SYDVKM. Trimming stripped 2 bases from V and 6 bases from J, with 13 bases between. This CDR3 spans 15 amino acids. The CDR3 coding sequence is TGTGCCAGCAGTTTAGGGGGCAGGGTAGATGAAAAACTGTTTTTT. Its protein is CASSLGGRVDEKLFF.